This T cell receptor (beta chain) was documented in a study of blood T cell repertoires in COVID-19. Germline loops: CDR1 SGHTA, CDR2 FQGNSA. The CDR3 is made up of 16 amino acids. Deletions cut 1 base from V and 5 bases from J, with 17 bases between. This table comes from immunoSEQ multiplex PCR, and its TCRdb copy is limited to in-frame clones, with some not included. The table shows around 220,000 clones, with about 85% occurring only once. This receptor was identified in a man aged 25 to 45 with active or convalescent COVID-19. The rearrangement joins TRBV7-2 to TRBJ1-2, with D possibly being TRBD1 (5 bases). The sample consisted of peripheral blood. CDR3 nucleotides: TGTGCCAGCAGCTTAGGGAGGGACTCGCTTATGTATGGCTACACCTTC. This translates into CASSLGRDSLMYGYTF.